The 28 T cell receptor beta chains reported below all come from one sample, sequenced in a study of cytomegalovirus exposure and HLA in healthy donors. PCR was performed using 60 Vbeta and 13 Jbeta primers. Sequenced by immunoSEQ multiplex PCR; TCRdb stores in-frame clones only, minus some. Counted here are about 130,000 clones, approximately 80% occurring once; the ten biggest clones make up approximately 3.8%. The sequenced sample was PBMCs. These receptors came from a male donor in good health and CMV-seronegative.

Turning to this clone: At one end, the junction sequence differs from germline, possibly due to a read error. The chain carries TRBV7-7 and TRBJ1-1; D uncertain. Germline V gene lookup returns CDR1 SSHAT and CDR2 FNYEAQ (reference sequence). This CDR3 has 13 amino acids. The CDR3 coding sequence is TGTGCTAGCAGCTTGTACAGGAACACTGAAGCTTTCTTT. It codes for CASSLYRNTEAFF. Looking up the rest from reference TRBV7-7 and TRBJ1-1 gives the full variable domain: GAGVSQSPRYKVTKRGQDVTLRCDPISSHATLYWYQQALGQGPEFLTYFNYEAQPDKSGLPSDRFSAERPEGSISTLTIQRTEQRDSAMYRCASSLYRNTEAFFGQGTRLTVV.

This sequence joins TRBV11-3 and TRBJ2-7; tentatively, D is TRBD2 (5 bases). Germline CDR1 is SGHNT and CDR2 is YENEEA. Trimming left V 11 bases short and J 5 bases short, with 10 bases between. This CDR3 comprises 10 residues. The CDR3 sequence is CARRGNEQYF. The CDR3 DNA reads TGTGCCCGACGAGGGAACGAGCAGTACTTC.

The rearrangement links TRBV19 to TRBJ2-6, with 9 bases aligning to TRBD2. With V trimmed by 5 bases and J by 0 bases, 2 bases remained unmatched. The CDR3 has 16 residues. CDR1 and CDR2 from the germline V gene are LNHDA and SQIVND (reference sequence). The CDR3 bases are TGTGCCAGTAGTGCTAGCGGGGTCTCTGGGGCCAACGTCCTGACTTTC. Protein product: CASSASGVSGANVLTF.

Only a few counts were recorded for this clone. The chain has TRBV19 and TRBJ1-6; D is unclear. This CDR3 comprises 14 residues. Germline loops: CDR1 LNHDA, CDR2 SQIVND (reference sequence). The V gene lost 8 bases and the J gene lost 0 bases, with 8 bases spanning the gap. The CDR3: CASQISSYNSPLHF. CDR3 DNA: TGTGCCAGTCAAATTAGCTCCTATAATTCACCCCTCCACTTT.

The chain is built from TRBV5-6 and TRBJ2-1, with 7 bases aligning to TRBD2. V gave up 1 base and J gave up 7 bases; unmatched junction bases: 8. This CDR3 comprises 15 residues. Germline loops: CDR1 SGHDT, CDR2 YYEEEE. The CDR3 reads CASSLLSGEGNEQFF. DNA of the CDR3: TGTGCCAGCAGCTTGCTAAGCGGGGAGGGGAATGAGCAGTTCTTC.

This chain links TRBV7-8 with TRBJ1-6, with D possibly TRBD1 on 5 matching bases. CDR3 length: 17 amino acids. The V gene's germline CDR1 is SGHVS and CDR2 FQNEAQ. Trimming stripped 1 base from V and 5 bases from J, with 15 bases between. CDR3: CASSLGGGMPNNSPLHF. The DNA for the CDR3 is TGTGCCAGCAGCTTAGGGGGCGGGATGCCGAATAATTCACCCCTCCACTTT.

The rearrangement uses TRBV6-6 and TRBJ2-7; 8 positions match TRBD2. Per the germline V gene, CDR1 is MNHNY and CDR2 is SVGAGI (reference sequence). The CDR3 length is 15 residues. The ends lost 8 bases at V and 2 bases at J; junction bases unmatched: 11. CDR3 residues: CASCDGGDKAYEQYF. CDR3 nucleotide sequence: TGTGCCAGCTGTGACGGGGGGGACAAAGCCTACGAGCAGTACTTC.

This clone was recorded a few times. This specimen includes other DNA sequences encoding the same CDR3. The rearrangement uses TRBV5-4 and TRBJ1-5; D gene unclear. The length of the CDR3 is 14 residues. Per germline, CDR1 SGHNT and CDR2 YYREEE (reference sequence). Trimming left V 0 bases short and J 0 bases short, with 4 bases between. The CDR3 is CASSLGGSNQPQHF. The CDR3, as DNA: TGTGCCAGCAGCTTGGGCGGTAGCAATCAGCCCCAGCATTTT.

V and J are TRBV6-5 and TRBJ2-1, with a weak D call TRBD1 (6 bases). CDR1 and CDR2 from the germline V gene are MNHEY and SVGAGI. This CDR3 region has 16 residues. V was clipped by 2 bases and J by 2 bases, with 13 bases between them. In DNA form, the CDR3 reads TGTGCCAGCAGTTACGGAAGAGGGGGAGCCTACAATGAGCAGTTCTTC. Translating gives CASSYGRGGAYNEQFF.

This chain connects TRBV5-1 to TRBJ2-5; 10 bases fit TRBD2. The CDR3 totals 15 residues. V lost 7 bases, J lost 2 bases, and 8 bases stayed unmatched. Per germline, CDR1 SGHRS and CDR2 YFSETQ. The CDR3 DNA follows: TGCGCCAGCGGCCCGGGACTAGCGAGTCAAGAGACCCAGTACTTC. It yields the protein CASGPGLASQETQYF. The full variable domain, its missing parts supplied by reference TRBV5-1 and TRBJ2-5, is KAGVTQTPRYLIKTRGQQVTLSCSPISGHRSVSWYQQTPGQGLQFLFEYFSETQRNKGNFPGRFSGRQFSNSRSEMNVSTLELGDSALYLCASGPGLASQETQYFGPGTRLLVL.

The gene calls are TRBV5-4 and TRBJ1-4; 9 positions agree with TRBD1. The CDR3 is 17 residues long. Germline V gene data show CDR1 as SGHNT and CDR2 as YYREEE (reference sequence). Unmatched junction bases numbered 11, after V lost 2 bases and J lost 6 bases. In nucleotides, the CDR3 is TGTGCCAGCAGCTTCCTACAGGGGGCAAACGGATATGAAAAACTGTTTTTT. Protein product: CASSFLQGANGYEKLFF.

This clone has only a few counts. In DNA, the CDR3 is TGTGCCACCAGTGTGGACAGGGCCGATTCTGAAGCTTTCTTT. This sequence encodes CATSVDRADSEAFF. This chain links TRBV15 with TRBJ1-1; 8 bases agree with TRBD1. The CDR3 sequence is 14 residues long. V trimming: 6 bases; J trimming: 6 bases; junction bases outside the gene matches: 9. Germline V CDR1 and CDR2: LNHNV, YYDKDF (reference sequence).

The table lists this clone with a few counts. The chain has TRBV9 and TRBJ2-2; TRBD1 might be the D (6 bases). The germline gives CDR1 SGDLS, CDR2 YYNGEE. V lost 0 bases and J lost 2, with 8 bases in between. This CDR3 region has 15 residues. For the CDR3, the DNA is TGTGCCAGCAGCGTAGAGGGACAAAACACCGGGGAGCTGTTTTTT. It translates to CASSVEGQNTGELFF.

This clone was seen more than once but under ten times. The chain recombines TRBV9 with TRBJ1-5, with D perhaps matching TRBD1 (5 bases). Germline V gene sequence: CDR1 SGDLS, CDR2 YYNGEE. This CDR3 spans 13 amino acids. V lost 0 bases and J lost 5, with 6 bases in between. CDR3 protein: CASSVAGDQPQHF. In DNA, the CDR3 is TGTGCCAGCAGCGTAGCGGGGGATCAGCCCCAGCATTTT.

The chain uses TRBV11-2 and TRBJ2-6; TRBD2 aligns across 16 bases. Looked up from germline, CDR1 is SGHAT and CDR2 is FQNNGV. The CDR3 totals 18 residues. V dropped 5 bases and J dropped 2; count of bases not matched to a gene: 3. CDR3 in amino acids: CASSQGLAGGPGANVLTF. The CDR3 nucleotides are TGTGCCAGCAGCCAGGGACTAGCGGGGGGGCCTGGGGCCAACGTCCTGACTTTC.

The chain joins TRBV18 to TRBJ2-5; 9 bases agree with TRBD1. The V gene's germline CDR1 is KGHSH and CDR2 LQKENI. J lost 1 base, V lost 4 bases, and 4 bases had no gene match. CDR3 length equals 15 residues. The CDR3 DNA reads as TGTGCCAGCTCACGAGAGGGACAGGGCCAAGAGACCCAGTACTTC. Translating it yields CASSREGQGQETQYF.

The chain combines TRBV19 with TRBJ1-2, with D perhaps matching TRBD1 (5 bases). The CDR3 has 14 residues. Trimming stripped 0 bases from V and 9 bases from J, with 14 bases between. Germline CDR1 LNHDA, CDR2 SQIVND (reference sequence). The CDR3 bases are TGTGCCAGTAGTATAGATAGAGGCGACAGTTGCTACACCTTC. Encoded protein: CASSIDRGDSCYTF.

DNA for the CDR3: TGTGCCAGCAGTTCCCCTCGGCAGGACTATAACTATGGCTACACCTTC. Amino acid sequence: CASSSPRQDYNYGYTF. This chain connects TRBV28 to TRBJ1-2; the D is unclear. CDR1 and CDR2 (germline): MDHEN, SYDVKM. Trimming took off 4 bases at V and 1 base at J, with 16 bases between the two ends. CDR3 length equals 16 residues.

This clone was detected once. The V gene is TRBV5-5, the J gene TRBJ2-3, with D unresolved. The CDR3 loop spans 16 amino acids. Trimming stripped 2 bases from V and 4 bases from J, with 17 bases between. The germline gives CDR1 SGHKS, CDR2 YYEKEE (reference sequence). CDR3 nucleotides: TGTGCCAGCAGCTTTCCCTCAAATTTGGCCGCAGATACGCAGTATTTT. Translation gives CASSFPSNLAADTQYF.

The chain joins TRBV7-8 to TRBJ2-3; TRBD2 might be the D (6 bases). Trimming stripped 8 bases from V and 7 bases from J, with 22 bases between. CDR1 is SGHVS and CDR2 is FQNEAQ in the germline V gene. There are 15 residues in the CDR3. The CDR3 here is CASLLAALGPYTQYF. The CDR3 region has the DNA TGTGCCAGCCTTTTAGCGGCCTTAGGCCCATATACGCAGTATTTT.

The V and J genes are TRBV6-1 and TRBJ1-6; 11 bases map to TRBD1. Trimming removed 6 bases from V and 10 bases from J; junction bases left unmatched: 5. This CDR3 comprises 14 residues. In germline, CDR1 is MNHNS, CDR2 SASEGT. The CDR3 is CASSEGQGGSPLHF. CDR3 nucleotide sequence: TGTGCCAGCAGCGAGGGACAGGGGGGGTCACCCCTCCACTTT.

The chain has TRBV5-1 and TRBJ2-5; D perhaps matches TRBD1 (6 bases). TRBJ2-7 explains the end of the DNA better; the J call may be wrong. The CDR3 loop spans 14 amino acids. Looked up from germline, CDR1 is SGHRS and CDR2 is YFSETQ. DNA of the CDR3: TGCGCCAGCAGCTTGGAGGGACACGACTACGAGCAGTACTTC. Its translation: CASSLEGHDYEQYF.

The rearrangement joins TRBV5-6 to TRBJ1-5, with 8 bases matching TRBD1. The germline CDR1 and CDR2 sequences are SGHDT and YYEEEE. The CDR3 has 15 amino acids. V dropped 4 bases and J dropped 3; count of bases not matched to a gene: 6. This chain's CDR3 is CASSQQGGLNQPQHF. The CDR3 nucleotides read TGTGCCAGCAGCCAACAGGGGGGGCTCAATCAGCCCCAGCATTTT.

The V gene is TRBV7-2, the J gene TRBJ1-2, with D unclear. V lost 5 bases, J lost 4 bases, and 11 bases lay in between. Germline V gene sequence: CDR1 SGHTA, CDR2 FQGNSA. The CDR3 is made up of 13 amino acids. CDR3 amino acids: CASSPSPVYGYTF. DNA for the CDR3: TGTGCCAGCAGCCCAAGTCCGGTCTATGGCTACACCTTC. Using reference TRBV7-2 and TRBJ1-2 for the parts outside the CDR3, the full variable domain is GAGVSQSPSNKVTEKGKDVELRCDPISGHTALYWYRQSLGQGLEFLIYFQGNSAPDKSGLPSDRFSAERTGGSVSTLTIQRTQQEDSAVYLCASSPSPVYGYTFGSGTRLTVV.

In the case of this clone: Sequence at one end of the junction differs from germline and may be a read error. The CDR3 region has the DNA TGTGCCAGCAGCTTAGCGAGGGCTAGCGGGGTTCAAAACAGTCAGTACTTC. Translation gives CASSLARASGVQNSQYF. The chain uses TRBV7-9 and TRBJ2-4, with 9 bases lining up with TRBD2. The CDR3 runs 17 residues. Germline V lookup: CDR1 SEHNR, CDR2 FQNEAQ (reference sequence).

The chain recombines TRBV19 with TRBJ1-2; TRBD1 agrees at 8 bases. Germline V gene lookup returns CDR1 LNHDA and CDR2 SQIVND (reference sequence). This CDR3 comprises 12 residues. V shed 4 bases and J 7 bases; nucleotides not matched to a gene: 2. The chain's CDR3 is CASSTGTGGYTF. The CDR3 DNA is TGTGCCAGTAGTACCGGGACAGGTGGCTACACCTTC.

The chain recombines TRBV7-3 with TRBJ2-2, with D perhaps TRBD1 (5 bases). CDR1 and CDR2 from the germline V gene are SGHTA and FQGTGA. The ends were cut back, 4 bases at V and 5 bases at J, with 20 bases in the middle. CDR3 length equals 17 residues. The CDR3 DNA sequence: TGTGCCAGCAGCTCCTCGCTAGGGGCAGGCCAAACCGGGGAGCTGTTTTTT. This gives the protein CASSSSLGAGQTGELFF.

This chain joins TRBV5-4 and TRBJ2-5, with 10 bases matching TRBD1. TRBJ2-7 explains the end of the DNA better; the J call may be wrong. There are 14 residues in the CDR3. The germline V gene has CDR1 SGHNT and CDR2 YYREEE (reference sequence). The CDR3 sequence is CASSLRQGANEQYF. For the CDR3, the DNA is TGTGCCAGCAGCTTGAGACAGGGGGCCAACGAGCAGTACTTC.